This T cell receptor (beta chain) emerged from a study of T cell responses to AZD1222 COVID-19 vaccine (dated by TCRdb to the early 2020s). Regarding the research as a whole: AZD1222 recipients given second doses at about 4 weeks or at about 12 weeks were pooled, since spike-specific TCR depth and breadth were not found to differ between the two schedules. A total of over 230 trial participants underwent TCR sequencing, of whom about 200 had received two doses of AZD1222 and about 26 had received two doses of the MenACWY control vaccine. Trial participants were enrolled into age subgroups of 18-55, 56-69 and 70-plus years, which contained approximately 150, 28 and 58 TCR-sequenced participants, respectively. Study-wide findings and limitations: Only 5 to 7 AZD1222 recipients were SARS-CoV-2 seropositive at baseline, limiting conclusions about previously exposed vaccinees. After two AZD1222 doses, spike-specific TCR breadth and depth were significantly higher than at day 0 and than in MenACWY recipients. Participants were mostly white British and included more females than males, and it was suggested by the authors that clonal diversity may have been underestimated. In the small 56-69-year group, the increase in depth fell short of significance, most likely because of low power. Because no day 14 peak-response samples were available, the repertoires could be characterized only after the peak T cell response. The vaccine-associated CD4 TCRs covered the entire spike protein, and the dominant responses fell in regions 160-218 and 743-854. Reportedly, almost half of the unique spike-specific TCRs recognized epitopes lying outside the regions that are mutated in the B.1.351 and B.1.1.7 variants.

On this clone: Its antigen has not been determined. No base quality values were provided; no much bigger clone lies one nucleotide off.

CDR1 and CDR2, looked up from the germline V gene, are SGHRS and YFSETQ. V is reduced by 4 bases and J by 14 bases, leaving a spacing of 13 bases between them. Taken from cysteine to phenylalanine, the CDR3 has 12 residues. Kept here is only the CDR3 DNA, which spans 36 bases and is read in frame from base 1. The time point label here, explained by the study, means: baseline before first vaccination. Vaccinee samples came from UK trials COV001 and COV002, including a single-blind randomized controlled phase 2/3 trial of AZD1222 (ChAdOx1 nCoV-19) in healthy adults. For TCRbeta chain sequencing, PBMC samples were collected from trial participants at day 0 and at day 28 after the second dose. The CDR3 regions of human TCRbeta chains were subjected to immunosequencing. As for how the authors treated the data: TCRs in the repertoires were matched against a reference library of SARS-CoV-2-specific TCRs that had been generated with the MIRA antigen-specificity platform. Breadth meant the fraction of unique TCRs that were SARS-CoV-2-associated, whereas depth meant the fraction of total T cells that were SARS-CoV-2-associated. Using the MIRA data, each spike-specific TCR was assigned both to the spike region to which the TCR was reactive and to a CD4 or CD8 class. Log10-transformed breadth and depth values were compared by one-way ANOVA with Sidak's multiple comparisons tests. TCRdb mirrors the immuneACCESS table, restricted to in-frame sequences. Some clones are absent from its copies; in checked studies, under half trace to an unresolved V gene, and the reason for the others is unknown. D and trimming come from the DNA, and the V and J calls and clone size come from that table. Recorded for this sample are about 100,000 clones; about 88% of them occurred a single time. 2.8% of the sample belongs to the ten largest clones.

The chain is assembled from TRBV5-1 and TRBJ1-6; TRBD1 could be the D gene, as 5 bases match. Sequenced here: peripheral blood, sampled on day 0 of AZD1222 vaccination. The source is an adult in good health. Here is the DNA: TGCGCCAGCAGCCCGCCCCGAGGGGCCCTCCACTTT. The encoded protein is CASSPPRGALHF. Supplemented by the reference TRBV5-1 and TRBJ1-6 proteins around the CDR3, the complete variable domain is KAGVTQTPRYLIKTRGQQVTLSCSPISGHRSVSWYQQTPGQGLQFLFEYFSETQRNKGNFPGRFSGRQFSNSRSEMNVSTLELGDSALYLCASSPPRGALHFGNGTRLTVT.